A single sample gave rise to the 15 T cell receptor beta chains below, sequenced in a study of tumor-infiltrating lymphocytes in primary liver carcinoma. Between roughly 17 and 31 mg of unsorted bulk tissue served as the source from which RNA and DNA were co-extracted. A constant-region primer primed TCR beta cDNA synthesis from about 550 ng of total RNA. Three nested multiplex PCR rounds of slightly modified ARM-PCR generated TCR beta libraries. It was with TRBV1-TRBV30 forward primers and a C-beta reverse primer that the first two PCR rounds were run, at roughly 9 cycles each. TCRdb itself ran the multiplex PCR reads through MiXCR, one entry per CDR3 protein. The sample lists just over 30,000 distinct CDR3 sequences, 70% to 80% occurring once. Sequenced input: liver tumor tissue from sampling region 3. The subset here: tumor region T3, left-lateral pole. The receptors come from a woman younger than 45 with primary liver carcinoma and hepatitis B virus infection.

Points on this clonotype: A read error may be the cause here, since a much bigger clone is one base away. This chain joins TRBV4-1 and TRBJ1-3; D possibly corresponds to TRBD1 (6 bases). This CDR3 is built from 16 residues. V gave up 4 bases and J gave up 0 bases, with 13 bases separating them. The germline CDR1 and CDR2 sequences are MGHRA and YSYEKL. The CDR3 is CASSPMDSGSGNTIYF. For the CDR3, the DNA is TGCGCCAGCAGCCCCATGGACAGCGGCTCTGGAAACACCATATATTTT.

Note on this clonotype: A read error is possible here, since a much larger clone lies one base away. V is TRBV7-3 and J is TRBJ2-3, with 9 bases matching TRBD2. CDR1 and CDR2 (germline): SGHTA, FQGTGA. This CDR3 region has 16 residues. The CDR3 sequence is CASSSSGRTEADMQYF. The CDR3 nucleotides read TGTGCCAGCAGCTCGAGCGGGAGGACCGAGGCAGATATGCAGTATTTT.

To note about this clonotype: Sequence at one end of the junction differs from germline and may be a read error. The chain uses TRBV4-1 and TRBJ2-5, with TRBD1 matching over 9 bases. Germline CDR1 MGHRA, CDR2 YSYEKL. CDR3 length: 16 residues. CDR3 nucleotides: TGCGCCAACAGCCAAGGCCCCACAGGGGGCTGTGAGACCCGGTACTTC. This codes for CANSQGPTGGCETRYF.

Note on this clonotype: It may be a read error: a sequence one base away is much more abundant. The CDR3 end shows no conserved phenylalanine or tryptophan, and so a read error is likely. The chain carries TRBV10-3 and TRBJ2-2; D is perhaps TRBD1 or TRBD2 (6 bases each). Germline CDR1 is ENHRY and CDR2 is SYGVKD. This CDR3 is built from 15 residues. The CDR3, as DNA: TGTGTCATCAGTGGGAGGACAGTTGGTACCGGGGAGCTGTTTCTT. Its protein is CVISGRTVGTGELFL.

CDR3 amino acids: CAGPLTGVEQFF. The CDR3 DNA reads TGTGCCGGCCCCCTTACGGGTGTCGAGCAGTTCTTC. The chain is built from TRBV11-3 and TRBJ2-1; D is uncertain. V gave up 11 bases and J gave up 10 bases, with 18 bases separating them. Germline loops: CDR1 SGHNT, CDR2 YENEEA. This CDR3 is 12 amino acids long.

The table lists this clonotype with many counts. V gene TRBV7-8 combines with J gene TRBJ2-4; possible D gene TRBD2, 5 bases. Germline V CDR1 and CDR2: SGHVS, FQNEAQ. V was clipped by 5 bases and J by 3 bases, with 17 bases between them. This CDR3 contains 16 residues. CDR3 DNA: TGTGCCAGCAGCCCCTCTCGGGAATTGGACAAAAACATTCAGTACTTC. The encoded protein is CASSPSRELDKNIQYF.

To note about this clonotype: The junction does not match germline at one end; this may be a read error. V usage is TRBV14 and J usage is TRBJ2-1, with D maybe TRBD2 (6 bases). This CDR3 contains 14 residues. CDR1 SGHDN and CDR2 FVKESK come from the germline V gene. The DNA for the CDR3 is TGTGCCAACAGCCCAGATGCGGGGTACAATGAGCAGTTCTTC. Encoded protein: CANSPDAGYNEQFF.

Worth noting for this clonotype: A clone one base away is much larger, so this may be a read error. V is TRBV6-5 and J is TRBJ2-3; no firm D call. Trimming took 6 bases from V and 7 from J, leaving 14 bases between them. CDR3 length: 13 amino acids. The germline V gene encodes CDR1 MNHEY and CDR2 SVGAGI. The CDR3 nucleotides read TGTGCCAGCAGCTACAGTCAGCAGAATACGCAGTATTTT. Its translation is CASSYSQQNTQYF.

A word on this clonotype: Given a much more abundant clone one base away, this may be a read error. V gene TRBV11-2 combines with J gene TRBJ1-2; D remains ambiguous. Germline loops: CDR1 SGHAT, CDR2 FQNNGV. This CDR3 is 17 amino acids long. CDR3 amino acids: CANSPVRGAGGSYGYTF. CDR3 nucleotides: TGTGCCAACAGCCCAGTTCGAGGTGCGGGAGGAAGTTATGGCTACACCTTC.

This clonotype was found many times. The V and J genes are TRBV11-2 and TRBJ1-3; TRBD1 matches at 8 bases. CDR3 length: 13 residues. The ends lost 6 bases at V and 7 bases at J; junction bases unmatched: 5. Germline V gene lookup returns CDR1 SGHAT and CDR2 FQNNGV. The DNA for the CDR3 is TGTGCCAGCAGAAGGACAGGGTTGAACACCATATATTTT. Translating gives CASRRTGLNTIYF.

As to this clonotype: One end of the junction fails to match germline, which may point to a read error. The gene calls are TRBV30 and TRBJ2-2, with D possibly being TRBD2 (6 bases). The CDR3 contains 15 residues. In germline, CDR1 is GTSNPN, CDR2 SVGIG (reference sequence). The CDR3, as DNA: TGTGGCTGGAGTGTACAATTAGCGGACACCGGGGAGCTGTTTTTT. Protein sequence: CGWSVQLADTGELFF. The full variable domain, rest sourced from reference TRBV30 and TRBJ2-2, is SQTIHQWPATLVQPVGSPLSLECTVEGTSNPNLYWYRQAAGRGLQLLFYSVGIGQISSEVPQNLSASRPQDRQFILSSKKLLLSDSGFYLCGWSVQLADTGELFFGEGSRLTVL.

This clonotype was detected once. This may come from a read error, since a much larger clone is one base off. V gene TRBV11-3 combines with J gene TRBJ2-1, with D possibly being TRBD2 (7 bases). Per germline, CDR1 SGHNT and CDR2 YENEEA. CDR3 length: 17 residues. CDR3 loop: CVSSSRGAWTMGNEQFF. Written as DNA, the CDR3 is TGTGTCAGCAGCTCCCGGGGGGCGTGGACCATGGGCAATGAGCAGTTCTTC.

Remarks on this clonotype: One junction end disagrees with the germline gene, perhaps due to a read error. The rearrangement links TRBV11-3 to TRBJ2-5; perhaps TRBD1 as D (6 bases). This CDR3 contains 17 residues. Germline V gene lookup returns CDR1 SGHNT and CDR2 YENEEA. CDR3 in DNA: TGTGTCAGCAGGAGGTGGACAGAATGGCGCCTTCAAGAGACCCAGTACTTC. Its translation: CVSRRWTEWRLQETQYF. Together with reference TRBV11-3 and TRBJ2-5, the CDR3 gives the full variable domain: EAGVVQSPRYKIIEKKQPVAFWCNPISGHNTLYWYLQNLGQGPELLIRYENEEAVDDSQLPKDRFSAERLKGVDSTLKIQPAELGDSAVYLCVSRRWTEWRLQETQYFGPGTRLLVL.

Remarks on this clonotype: A junction end diverges from the germline sequence, so it may reflect a read error. This sequence joins TRBV10-3 and TRBJ2-5; 7 bases agree with TRBD1. This CDR3 has 13 residues. The germline gives CDR1 ENHRY, CDR2 SYGVKD. In DNA form, the CDR3 reads TGTGCCAGCAGTGGGACAACAGGGGAGACCCAATACTTC. The encoded protein is CASSGTTGETQYF.

Concerning this clonotype: Its ends do not fully match the called genes, so a read error is possible. The rearrangement links TRBV28 to TRBJ2-7; 12 bases map to TRBD1. CDR3 size: 14 residues. Per the germline V gene, CDR1 is MDHEN and CDR2 is SYDVKM. In nucleotides, the CDR3 is TGTGTCAGCAGTTCAACCGGGACAGGGGGCGAGCAGTGCTTC. Translation: CVSSSTGTGGEQCF.